Listed here are 3 T cell receptor beta chains from one sample, sequenced in a study of response to subunit inactivated influenza vaccine. TCRdb reprocessed the RT-PCR reads via MiXCR and lists one record per CDR3 protein. Found here are 750,000 to 850,000 distinct CDR3 sequences, less than 20% of them singletons; the top ten hold approximately 10%. Material: PBMCs from blood, obtained about 5 days after vaccination. The source of these receptors is a man aged 50 or older who received an inactivated influenza vaccine.

In DNA form, the CDR3 reads TGCAGTGCTGGGACGTGGCGGGAAGGTAGCGAGCAGTACTTC. Residues: CSAGTWREGSEQYF. V and J are TRBV20-1 and TRBJ2-7; D perhaps matches TRBD2 (6 bases). Trimming left V 5 bases short and J 6 bases short, with 20 bases between. The CDR3 is 14 amino acids. Per the germline V gene, CDR1 is DFQATT and CDR2 is SNEGSKA (reference sequence).

This clonotype was picked up many times. The J gene is TRBJ2-7, the V gene TRBV7-2; D ambiguous. The CDR3 covers 11 residues. The V end was cut by 5 bases, the J end by 3 bases, with 5 bases between. Germline CDR1 reads SGHTA; CDR2 reads FQGNSA. CDR3 in DNA: TGTGCCAGCAGCGAGCACTACGAGCAGTACTTC. It yields the protein CASSEHYEQYF. Using reference TRBV7-2 and TRBJ2-7 for the parts outside the CDR3, the full variable domain is GAGVSQSPSNKVTEKGKDVELRCDPISGHTALYWYRQSLGQGLEFLIYFQGNSAPDKSGLPSDRFSAERTGGSVSTLTIQRTQQEDSAVYLCASSEHYEQYFGPGTRLTVT.

This chain connects TRBV5-1 to TRBJ2-1; 7 nucleotides match TRBD1. The germline gives CDR1 SGHRS, CDR2 YFSETQ. The CDR3 runs 15 residues. With V trimmed by 4 bases and J by 1 base, 5 bases remained unmatched. CDR3 amino acids: CASSNTGDSYNEQFF. CDR3 nucleotides: TGCGCCAGCAGCAATACAGGGGATTCCTACAATGAGCAGTTCTTC.